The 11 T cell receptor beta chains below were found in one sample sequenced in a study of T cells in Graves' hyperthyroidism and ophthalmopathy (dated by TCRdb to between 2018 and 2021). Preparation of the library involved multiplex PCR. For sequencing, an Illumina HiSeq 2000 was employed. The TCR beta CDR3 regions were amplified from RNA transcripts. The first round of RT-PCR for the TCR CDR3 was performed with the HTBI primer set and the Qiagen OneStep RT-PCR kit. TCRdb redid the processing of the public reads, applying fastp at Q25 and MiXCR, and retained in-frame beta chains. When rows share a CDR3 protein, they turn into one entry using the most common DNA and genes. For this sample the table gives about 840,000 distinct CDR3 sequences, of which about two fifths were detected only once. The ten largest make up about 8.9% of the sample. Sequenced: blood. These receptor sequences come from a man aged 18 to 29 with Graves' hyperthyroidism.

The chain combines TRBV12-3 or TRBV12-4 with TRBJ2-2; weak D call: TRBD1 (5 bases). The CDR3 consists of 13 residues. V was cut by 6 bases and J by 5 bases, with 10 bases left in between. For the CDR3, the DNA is TGTGCCAGCAGATCAGGGATGACCGGGGAGCTGTTTTTT. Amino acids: CASRSGMTGELFF.

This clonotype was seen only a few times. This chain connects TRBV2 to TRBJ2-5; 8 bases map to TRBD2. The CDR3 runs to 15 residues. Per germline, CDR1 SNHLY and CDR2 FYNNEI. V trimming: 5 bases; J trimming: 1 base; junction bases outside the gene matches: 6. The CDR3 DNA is TGTGCCAGCAGTTACTCCGGGGGGGGCCAAGAGACCCAGTACTTC. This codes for CASSYSGGGQETQYF.

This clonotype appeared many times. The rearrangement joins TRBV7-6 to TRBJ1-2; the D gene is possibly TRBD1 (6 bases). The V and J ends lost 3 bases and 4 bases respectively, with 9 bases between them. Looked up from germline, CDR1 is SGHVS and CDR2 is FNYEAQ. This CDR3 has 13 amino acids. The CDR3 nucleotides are TGTGCCAGCAGCTTTGAGGGGGGCTATGGCTACACCTTC. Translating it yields CASSFEGGYGYTF.

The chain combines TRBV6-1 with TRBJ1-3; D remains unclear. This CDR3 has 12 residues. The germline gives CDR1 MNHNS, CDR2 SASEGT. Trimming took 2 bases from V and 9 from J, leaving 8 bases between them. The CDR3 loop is CASSEFDGTIYF. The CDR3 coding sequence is TGTGCCAGCAGTGAATTTGATGGCACCATATATTTT.

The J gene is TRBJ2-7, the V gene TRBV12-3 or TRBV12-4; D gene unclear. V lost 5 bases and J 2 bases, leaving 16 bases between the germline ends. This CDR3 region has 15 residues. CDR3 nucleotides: TGTGCCAGCAGTCTTCACACCATCCCGACCTACGAGCAGTACTTC. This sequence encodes CASSLHTIPTYEQYF.

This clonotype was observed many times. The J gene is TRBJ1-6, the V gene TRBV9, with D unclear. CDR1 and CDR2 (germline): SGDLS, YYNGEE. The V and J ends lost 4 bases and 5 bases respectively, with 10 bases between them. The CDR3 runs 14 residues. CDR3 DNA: TGTGCCAGCAGCACCGAGGCCCATAATTCACCCCTCCACTTT. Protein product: CASSTEAHNSPLHF.

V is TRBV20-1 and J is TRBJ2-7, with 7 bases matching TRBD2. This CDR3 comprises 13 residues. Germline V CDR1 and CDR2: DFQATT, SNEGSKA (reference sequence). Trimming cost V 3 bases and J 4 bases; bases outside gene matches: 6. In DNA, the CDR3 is TGCAGTGCTAGGGAGGGAGGGCCTTACGAGCAGTACTTC. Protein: CSAREGGPYEQYF.

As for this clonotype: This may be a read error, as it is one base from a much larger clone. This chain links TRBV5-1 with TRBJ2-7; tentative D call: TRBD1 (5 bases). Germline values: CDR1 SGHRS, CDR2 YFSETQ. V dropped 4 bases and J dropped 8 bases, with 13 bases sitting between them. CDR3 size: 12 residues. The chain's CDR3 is CASSPQVRKQYF. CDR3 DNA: TGCGCCAGCAGCCCACAGGTGCGCAAGCAGTACTTC. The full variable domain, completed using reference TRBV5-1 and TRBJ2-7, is KAGVTQTPRYLIKTRGQQVTLSCSPISGHRSVSWYQQTPGQGLQFLFEYFSETQRNKGNFPGRFSGRQFSNSRSEMNVSTLELGDSALYLCASSPQVRKQYFGPGTRLTVT.

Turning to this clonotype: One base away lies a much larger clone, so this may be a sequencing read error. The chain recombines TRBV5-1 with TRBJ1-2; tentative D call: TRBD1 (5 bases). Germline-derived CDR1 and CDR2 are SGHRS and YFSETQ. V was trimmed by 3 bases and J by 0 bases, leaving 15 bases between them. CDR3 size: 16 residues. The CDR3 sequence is CASSSGHLPPNYGYTF. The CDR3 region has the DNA TGCGCCAGCAGCTCGGGGCATCTCCCTCCTAACTATGGCTACACCTTC. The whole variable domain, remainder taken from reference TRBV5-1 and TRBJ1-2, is KAGVTQTPRYLIKTRGQQVTLSCSPISGHRSVSWYQQTPGQGLQFLFEYFSETQRNKGNFPGRFSGRQFSNSRSEMNVSTLELGDSALYLCASSSGHLPPNYGYTFGSGTRLTVV.

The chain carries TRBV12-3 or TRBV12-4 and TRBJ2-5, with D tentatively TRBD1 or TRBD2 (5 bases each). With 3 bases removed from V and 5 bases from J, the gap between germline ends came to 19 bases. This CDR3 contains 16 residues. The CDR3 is CASSFSQGRDGETQYF. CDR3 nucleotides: TGTGCCAGCAGTTTTAGTCAGGGACGAGATGGGGAGACCCAGTACTTC.

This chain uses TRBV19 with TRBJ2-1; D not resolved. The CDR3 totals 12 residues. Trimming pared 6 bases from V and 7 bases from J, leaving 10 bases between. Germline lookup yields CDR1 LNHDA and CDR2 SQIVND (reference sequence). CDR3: CASSPTVNEQFF. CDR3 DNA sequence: TGTGCCAGTAGCCCCACTGTAAATGAGCAGTTCTTC. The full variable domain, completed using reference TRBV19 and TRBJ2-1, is DGGITQSPKYLFRKEGQNVTLSCEQNLNHDAMYWYRQDPGQGLRLIYYSQIVNDFQKGDIAEGYSVSREKKESFPLTVTSAQKNPTAFYLCASSPTVNEQFFGPGTRLTVL.